This T cell receptor beta chain is from a study of regulatory T cells in long-lasting Graves disease. Study outcomes and limitations: Persistent disease was characterized by preferential usage of TRBV28, TRBJ1-2 and TRBJ2-5.

As concerns this clonotype: Its matching antigen is unknown.

This CDR3 region has 13 residues. The V and J ends lost 6 bases and 4 bases respectively, with 12 bases between them. Construction of TCR beta libraries relied on iRepertoire HTBI primers and on Arm-PCR targeting CDR3 regions. TCRdb reprocessed the multiplex PCR reads with MiXCR, giving one entry per CDR3 protein. The repertoire holds hundreds of thousands of distinct CDR3 sequences, with about 16% as singletons. This sample's time point: newly diagnosed GD, antithyroid drugs for less than 3 months. After RNA was extracted from PBMCs, the TCR library was made from it. This sample also belongs to another study, concerning T cells in Graves' hyperthyroidism and ophthalmopathy. That study reports: Among clonotypes expanded in thyroid above 0.001, most were also found in blood.

The clonotype originates from a woman aged 35 to 60 with Graves disease. The sequenced sample was peripheral blood mononuclear cells (PBMCs), obtained at new diagnosis, from a patient treated with antithyroid drugs. The chain recombines TRBV12-3 or TRBV12-4 with TRBJ1-2; a possible D gene is TRBD1 (5 bases). CDR3 coding DNA: TGTGCCAGCAGCGGGACCTTGGGCTATGGCTACACCTTC. Encoded protein: CASSGTLGYGYTF.